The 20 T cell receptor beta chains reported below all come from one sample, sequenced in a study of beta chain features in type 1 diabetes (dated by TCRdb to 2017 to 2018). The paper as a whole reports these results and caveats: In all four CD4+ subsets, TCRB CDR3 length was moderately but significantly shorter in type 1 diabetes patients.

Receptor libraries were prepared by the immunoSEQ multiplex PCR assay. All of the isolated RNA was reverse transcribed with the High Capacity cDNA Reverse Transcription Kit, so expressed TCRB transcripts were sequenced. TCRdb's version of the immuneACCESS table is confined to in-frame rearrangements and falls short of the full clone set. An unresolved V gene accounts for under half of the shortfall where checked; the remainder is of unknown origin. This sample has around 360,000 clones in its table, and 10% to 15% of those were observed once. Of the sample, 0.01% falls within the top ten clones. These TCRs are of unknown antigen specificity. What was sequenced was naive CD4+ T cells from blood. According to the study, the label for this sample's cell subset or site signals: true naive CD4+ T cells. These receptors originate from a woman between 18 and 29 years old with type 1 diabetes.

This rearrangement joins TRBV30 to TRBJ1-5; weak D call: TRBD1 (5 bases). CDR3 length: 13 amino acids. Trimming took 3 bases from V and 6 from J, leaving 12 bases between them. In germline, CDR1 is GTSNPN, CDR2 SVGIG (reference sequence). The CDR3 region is CAWSPKGIQPQHF. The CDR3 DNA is TGTGCCTGGAGCCCCAAGGGGATTCAGCCCCAGCATTTT. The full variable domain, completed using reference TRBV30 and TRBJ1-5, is SQTIHQWPATLVQPVGSPLSLECTVEGTSNPNLYWYRQAAGRGLQLLFYSVGIGQISSEVPQNLSASRPQDRQFILSSKKLLLSDSGFYLCAWSPKGIQPQHFGDGTRLSIL.

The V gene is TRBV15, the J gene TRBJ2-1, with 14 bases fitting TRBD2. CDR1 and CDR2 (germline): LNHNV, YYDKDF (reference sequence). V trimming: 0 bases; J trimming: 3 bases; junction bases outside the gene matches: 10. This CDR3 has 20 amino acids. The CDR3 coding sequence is TGTGCCACCAGCAGAGATCGAGGACTAGCGGGGGGTCGACTCTACAATGAGCAGTTCTTC. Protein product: CATSRDRGLAGGRLYNEQFF.

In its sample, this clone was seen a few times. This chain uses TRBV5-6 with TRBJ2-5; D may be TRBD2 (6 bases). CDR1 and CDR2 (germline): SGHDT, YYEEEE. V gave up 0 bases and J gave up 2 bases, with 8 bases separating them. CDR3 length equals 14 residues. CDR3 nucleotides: TGTGCCAGCAGCTTGGATGCGGGGCAAGAGACCCAGTACTTC. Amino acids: CASSLDAGQETQYF.

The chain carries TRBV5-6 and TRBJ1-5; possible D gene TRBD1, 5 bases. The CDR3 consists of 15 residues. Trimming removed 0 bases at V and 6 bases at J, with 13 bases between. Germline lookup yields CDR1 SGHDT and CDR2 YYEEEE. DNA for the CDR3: TGTGCCAGCAGCTTGGGACAGAATTTTCGTCAGCCCCAGCATTTT. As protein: CASSLGQNFRQPQHF.

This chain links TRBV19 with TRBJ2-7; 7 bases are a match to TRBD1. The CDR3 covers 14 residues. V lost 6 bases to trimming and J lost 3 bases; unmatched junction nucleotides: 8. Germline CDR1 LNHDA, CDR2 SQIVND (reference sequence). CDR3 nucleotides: TGTGCCAGTAGGAGACAGGGAGACGACTACGAGCAGTACTTC. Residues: CASRRQGDDYEQYF.

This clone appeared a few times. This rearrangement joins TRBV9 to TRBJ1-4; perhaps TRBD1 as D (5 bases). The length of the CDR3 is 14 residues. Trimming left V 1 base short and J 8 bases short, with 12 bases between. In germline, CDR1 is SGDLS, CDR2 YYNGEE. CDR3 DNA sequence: TGTGCCAGCAGCGTAAGCCAGGGTGAAGAAAAACTGTTTTTT. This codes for CASSVSQGEEKLFF. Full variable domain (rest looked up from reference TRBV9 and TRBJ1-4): DSGVTQTPKHLITATGQRVTLRCSPRSGDLSVYWYQQSLDQGLQFLIQYYNGEERAKGNILERFSAQQFPDLHSELNLSSLELGDSALYFCASSVSQGEEKLFFGSGTQLSVL.

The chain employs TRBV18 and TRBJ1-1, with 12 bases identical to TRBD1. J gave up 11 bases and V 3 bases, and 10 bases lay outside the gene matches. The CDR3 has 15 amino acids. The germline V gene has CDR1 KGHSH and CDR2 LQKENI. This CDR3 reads CASSPSSGTGGLAFF. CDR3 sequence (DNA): TGTGCCAGCTCACCCTCCTCGGGGACAGGGGGCTTGGCTTTCTTT.

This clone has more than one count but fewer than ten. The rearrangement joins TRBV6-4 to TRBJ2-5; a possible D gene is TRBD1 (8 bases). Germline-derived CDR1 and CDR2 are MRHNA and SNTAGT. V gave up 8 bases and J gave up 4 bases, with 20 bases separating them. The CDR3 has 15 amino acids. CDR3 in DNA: TGTGCCAGCGGACCAACAGGGGGAGGGCGAGAGACCCAGTACTTC. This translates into CASGPTGGGRETQYF.

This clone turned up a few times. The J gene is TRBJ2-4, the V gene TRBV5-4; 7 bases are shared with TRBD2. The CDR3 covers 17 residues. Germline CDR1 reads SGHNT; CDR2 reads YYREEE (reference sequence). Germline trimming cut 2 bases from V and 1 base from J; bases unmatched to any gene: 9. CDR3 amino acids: CASSLGAGRWAKNIQYF. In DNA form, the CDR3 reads TGTGCCAGCAGCTTAGGAGCGGGGCGATGGGCCAAAAACATTCAGTACTTC.

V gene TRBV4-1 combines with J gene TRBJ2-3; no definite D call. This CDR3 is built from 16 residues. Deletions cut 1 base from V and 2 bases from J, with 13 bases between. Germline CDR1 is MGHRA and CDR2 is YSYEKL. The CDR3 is CASSQVRLLTTDTQYF. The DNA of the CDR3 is TGCGCCAGCAGCCAAGTTCGACTGCTTACCACAGATACGCAGTATTTT.

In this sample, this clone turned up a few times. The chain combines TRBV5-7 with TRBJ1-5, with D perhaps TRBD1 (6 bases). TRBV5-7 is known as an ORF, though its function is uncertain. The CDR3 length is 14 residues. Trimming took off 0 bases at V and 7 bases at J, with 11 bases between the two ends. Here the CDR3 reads CASSLGRGAQPQHF. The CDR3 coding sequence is TGTGCCAGCAGCTTGGGCCGGGGGGCGCAGCCCCAGCATTTT.

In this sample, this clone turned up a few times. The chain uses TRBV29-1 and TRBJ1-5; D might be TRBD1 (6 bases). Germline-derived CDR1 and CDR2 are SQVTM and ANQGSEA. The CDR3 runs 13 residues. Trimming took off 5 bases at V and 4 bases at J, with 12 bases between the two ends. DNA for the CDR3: TGCAGCGTTTCGGTCAGGGGAAATCAGCCCCAGCATTTT. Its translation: CSVSVRGNQPQHF.

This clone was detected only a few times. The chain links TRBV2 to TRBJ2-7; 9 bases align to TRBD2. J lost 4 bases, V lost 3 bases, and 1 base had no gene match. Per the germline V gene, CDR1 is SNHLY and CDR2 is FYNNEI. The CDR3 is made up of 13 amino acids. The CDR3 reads CASSDSGGYEQYF. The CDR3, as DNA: TGTGCCAGCAGTGATAGCGGGGGTTACGAGCAGTACTTC.

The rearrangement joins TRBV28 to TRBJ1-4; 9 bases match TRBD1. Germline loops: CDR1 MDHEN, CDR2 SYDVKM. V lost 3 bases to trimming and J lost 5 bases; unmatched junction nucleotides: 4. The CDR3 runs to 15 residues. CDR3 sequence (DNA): TGTGCCAGCAGTTTCCCGACAGGGGGGAATGAAAAACTGTTTTTT. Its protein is CASSFPTGGNEKLFF.

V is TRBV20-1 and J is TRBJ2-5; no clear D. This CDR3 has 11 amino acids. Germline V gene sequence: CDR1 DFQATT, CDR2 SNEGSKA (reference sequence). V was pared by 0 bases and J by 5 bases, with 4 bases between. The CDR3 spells CSARDIETQYF. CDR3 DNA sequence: TGCAGTGCTAGAGATATCGAGACCCAGTACTTC.

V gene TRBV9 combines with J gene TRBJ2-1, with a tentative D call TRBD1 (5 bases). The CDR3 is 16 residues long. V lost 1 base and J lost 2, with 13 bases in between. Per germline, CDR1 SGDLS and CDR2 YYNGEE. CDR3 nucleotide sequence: TGTGCCAGCAGCGTACAGGGTCCCGAGGCCTACAATGAGCAGTTCTTC. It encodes CASSVQGPEAYNEQFF.

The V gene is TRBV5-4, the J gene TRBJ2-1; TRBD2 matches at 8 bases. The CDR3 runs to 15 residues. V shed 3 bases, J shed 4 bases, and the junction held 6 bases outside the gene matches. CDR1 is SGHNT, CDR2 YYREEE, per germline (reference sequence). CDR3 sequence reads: CASSSGGGTYNEQFF. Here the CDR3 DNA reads TGTGCCAGCAGCTCCGGCGGGGGGACTTACAATGAGCAGTTCTTC.

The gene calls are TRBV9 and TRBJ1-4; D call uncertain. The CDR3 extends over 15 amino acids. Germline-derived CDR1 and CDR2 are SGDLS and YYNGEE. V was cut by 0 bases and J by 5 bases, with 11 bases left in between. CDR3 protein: CASSVGGPRNEKLFF. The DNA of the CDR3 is TGTGCCAGCAGCGTAGGCGGGCCACGAAATGAAAAACTGTTTTTT.

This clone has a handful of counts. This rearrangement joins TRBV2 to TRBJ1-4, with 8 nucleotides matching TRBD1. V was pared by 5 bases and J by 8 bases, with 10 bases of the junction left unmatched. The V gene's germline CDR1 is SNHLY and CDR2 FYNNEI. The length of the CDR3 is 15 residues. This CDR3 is CASSSSRTGREKLFF. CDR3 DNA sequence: TGTGCCAGCAGTTCCTCCCGGACAGGGAGGGAAAAACTGTTTTTT.

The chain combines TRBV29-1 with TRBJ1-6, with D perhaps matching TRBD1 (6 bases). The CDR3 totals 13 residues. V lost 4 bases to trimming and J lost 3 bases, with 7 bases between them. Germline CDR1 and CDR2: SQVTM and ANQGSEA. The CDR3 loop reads CSVAGDYNSPLHF. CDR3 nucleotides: TGCAGCGTTGCAGGGGACTATAATTCACCCCTCCACTTT.